Each of the 12 T cell receptor beta chains below was sequenced from the same sample in a study of blood T cell repertoires in COVID-19. The method was immunoSEQ multiplex PCR; TCRdb's version includes in-frame clones alone and lacks a portion of them. Seen here are under 100,000 clones, about nine tenths observed once, and the top ten hold about 3.3%. The sample comprised peripheral blood. These receptors came from a woman in her seventies with acute or convalescent COVID-19.

The J gene is TRBJ2-7, the V gene TRBV20-1, with TRBD1 matching over 8 bases. V was pared by 5 bases and J by 7 bases, with 4 bases of the junction left unmatched. The length of the CDR3 is 11 residues. Germline-derived CDR1 and CDR2 are DFQATT and SNEGSKA (reference sequence). The CDR3 here is CSAVRGREQYF. Here the CDR3 DNA reads TGCAGTGCTGTCAGGGGGCGTGAGCAGTACTTC.

This clone was counted a few times. V usage is TRBV11-3 and J usage is TRBJ2-2; no definite D call. Per the germline V gene, CDR1 is SGHNT and CDR2 is YENEEA. V lost 1 base to trimming and J lost 5 bases, with 5 bases between them. CDR3 size: 13 residues. As DNA, the CDR3 is TGTGCCAGCAGCTTAGTAGAGACCGGGGAGCTGTTTTTT. Protein: CASSLVETGELFF.

The chain recombines TRBV4-1 with TRBJ2-4; a weak D match, TRBD2 (6 bases). CDR1 and CDR2 from the germline V gene are MGHRA and YSYEKL. V lost 1 base, J lost 7 bases, and 17 bases lay in between. The CDR3 spans 16 residues. The CDR3, as DNA: TGCGCCAGCAGCCAAGCGTCAACGGGGGTGTACAACATTCAGTACTTC. Its protein is CASSQASTGVYNIQYF.

This chain uses TRBV19 with TRBJ2-3, with TRBD1 matching 7 bases. With V trimmed by 5 bases and J by 5 bases, 7 bases remained unmatched. The CDR3 is 14 amino acids. Looked up from germline, CDR1 is LNHDA and CDR2 is SQIVND (reference sequence). In DNA form, the CDR3 reads TGTGCCAGTAGTGCCGGGACAGTCAGAGATACGCAGTATTTT. Its protein is CASSAGTVRDTQYF.

The rearrangement joins TRBV2 to TRBJ1-3, with a possible D match to TRBD1 (6 bases). This CDR3 has 14 amino acids. V was cut by 10 bases and J by 3 bases, with 16 bases left in between. Looked up from germline, CDR1 is SNHLY and CDR2 is FYNNEI. CDR3 in amino acids: CANKMKGDGNTIYF. DNA for the CDR3: TGTGCCAACAAGATGAAGGGGGATGGAAACACCATATATTTT.

Details on this clone: Other nucleotide sequences in the sample specify the same CDR3. The rearrangement uses TRBV3-1 (or the pseudogene TRBV3-2) and TRBJ2-1; 9 nucleotides align to TRBD2. Germline-derived CDR1 and CDR2 are LGHDT and YNNKEL (reference sequence). The trim removed 4 bases at V and 3 bases at J, leaving 10 bases unmatched. The CDR3 runs 17 residues. The CDR3 DNA sequence: TGTGCCAGCAGCCCCACTAGCGGGTCCTGGATCTACAATGAGCAGTTCTTC. This codes for CASSPTSGSWIYNEQFF.

This chain uses TRBV11-2 with TRBJ2-2; 8 positions match TRBD2. V trimming: 0 bases; J trimming: 0 bases; junction bases outside the gene matches: 6. The CDR3 length is 18 residues. The germline V gene has CDR1 SGHAT and CDR2 FQNNGV. Here the CDR3 reads CASSLDLELAANTGELFF. CDR3 sequence (DNA): TGTGCCAGCAGCTTAGATCTTGAACTAGCGGCGAACACCGGGGAGCTGTTTTTT.

This sequence joins TRBV2 and TRBJ1-1; a possible D gene is TRBD1 (5 bases). The length of the CDR3 is 12 residues. V was shortened by 11 bases and J by 4 bases, with 14 bases between the two germline ends. Looked up from germline, CDR1 is SNHLY and CDR2 is FYNNEI. CDR3 bases: TGTGCCTCCAATCAGGGTGTCACTGAAGCTTTCTTT. Translation gives CASNQGVTEAFF.

The chain combines TRBV18 with TRBJ2-7, with D possibly matching TRBD2 (6 bases). Germline values: CDR1 KGHSH, CDR2 LQKENI. V dropped 6 bases and J dropped 3 bases, with 18 bases sitting between them. The CDR3 extends over 15 amino acids. The CDR3 sequence is CASSRIPGADYEQYF. The CDR3 coding sequence is TGTGCCAGCTCGCGAATACCGGGAGCCGACTACGAGCAGTACTTC.

This chain joins TRBV25-1 and TRBJ1-2, with D possibly TRBD1 on 5 matching bases. CDR3 length equals 14 residues. V was shortened by 3 bases and J by 4 bases, with 12 bases between the two germline ends. Germline V gene lookup returns CDR1 MGHDK and CDR2 SYGVNS. The DNA for the CDR3 is TGTGCCAGCAGTGATGGCAGGGCTGGCTATGGCTACACCTTC. This codes for CASSDGRAGYGYTF.

The chain recombines TRBV5-4 with TRBJ2-3; the match to TRBD1 covers 10 bases. CDR3 length: 16 amino acids. CDR1 SGHNT and CDR2 YYREEE come from the germline V gene (reference sequence). The junction had 8 bases not matched to a gene; V was cut back by 3 bases and J by 4 bases. The CDR3 nucleotides are TGTGCCAGCAGCTCGACCGGGACAGGGGCGGCAGATACGCAGTATTTT. It translates to CASSSTGTGAADTQYF. The variable domain in full, with the rest retrieved from reference TRBV5-4 and TRBJ2-3, is ETGVTQSPTHLIKTRGQQVTLRCSSQSGHNTVSWYQQALGQGPQFIFQYYREEENGRGNFPPRFSGLQFPNYSSELNVNALELDDSALYLCASSSTGTGAADTQYFGPGTRLTVL.

The chain uses TRBV6-6 and TRBJ1-3; D gene uncertain. Between the trimmed V and J ends, which lost 3 bases and 4 bases, there was a span of 13 bases. CDR3 length: 15 amino acids. CDR1 MNHNY and CDR2 SVGAGI come from the germline V gene (reference sequence). The CDR3 region has the DNA TGTGCCAGCAGTTATTCCGGACGGGGAGGAAACACCATATATTTT. This codes for CASSYSGRGGNTIYF.